This T cell receptor (beta chain) comes out of a study of tumor-infiltrating lymphocytes in primary liver carcinoma. In the study overall: The yield of productive TCRbeta reads per sample was roughly 3.5 to 8 million and was similar across tissue types.

This clonotype was counted a single time. No antigen is known for it. Lacking the conserved final phenylalanine or tryptophan, this CDR3 likely reflects a read error. Bulk tissue was left unsorted, and RNA and DNA were co-extracted from about 20-30 mg of it. Findings and caveats of the study: Tumor-adjacent and tumor-blood pairs shared a smaller degree of overlap than tumor region pairs.

The input was roughly 0.5 ug total RNA; TCR beta cDNA was made from it with a constant-region primer. Libraries for TCR beta were built through three nested multiplex PCR rounds, which together made up a slightly modified ARM-PCR procedure. TCRdb re-called the multiplex PCR reads through MiXCR, storing one row per CDR3 protein. The profile covers fewer than 200,000 distinct CDR3 sequences, with just under 85% appearing a single time and roughly 18% taken by the ten largest. The sequence was collected from a man aged 35 to 55 with primary liver carcinoma and hepatitis B virus infection. Specimen: tumor tissue from primary liver carcinoma.

The CDR3 sequence: CSVNGPSFQETQYC. The CDR3 DNA reads as TGCAGCGTTAACGGACCTAGCTTCCAAGAGACCCAGTACTGT. The chain is built from TRBV29-1 and TRBJ2-5, with D perhaps TRBD2 (5 bases). Germline V CDR1 and CDR2: SQVTM, ANQGSEA. The CDR3 is 14 residues long. V was cut by 5 bases and J by 1 base, with 14 bases left in between.